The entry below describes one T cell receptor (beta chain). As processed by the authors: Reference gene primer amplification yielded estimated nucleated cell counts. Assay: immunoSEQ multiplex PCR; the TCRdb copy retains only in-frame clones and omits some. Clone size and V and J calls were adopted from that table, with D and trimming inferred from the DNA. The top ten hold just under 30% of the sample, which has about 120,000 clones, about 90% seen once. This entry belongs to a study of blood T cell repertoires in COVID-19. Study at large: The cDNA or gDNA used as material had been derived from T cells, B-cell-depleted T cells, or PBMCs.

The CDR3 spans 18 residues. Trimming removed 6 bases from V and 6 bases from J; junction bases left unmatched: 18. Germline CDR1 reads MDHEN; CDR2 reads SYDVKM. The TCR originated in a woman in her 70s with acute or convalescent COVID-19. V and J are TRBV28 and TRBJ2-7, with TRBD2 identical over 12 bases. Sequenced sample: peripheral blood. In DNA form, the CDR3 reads TGTGCCAGCAGCCCCCCGGGACTAGCGGGTGGAAAGGGACGCGAGCAGTACTTC. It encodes CASSPPGLAGGKGREQYF.